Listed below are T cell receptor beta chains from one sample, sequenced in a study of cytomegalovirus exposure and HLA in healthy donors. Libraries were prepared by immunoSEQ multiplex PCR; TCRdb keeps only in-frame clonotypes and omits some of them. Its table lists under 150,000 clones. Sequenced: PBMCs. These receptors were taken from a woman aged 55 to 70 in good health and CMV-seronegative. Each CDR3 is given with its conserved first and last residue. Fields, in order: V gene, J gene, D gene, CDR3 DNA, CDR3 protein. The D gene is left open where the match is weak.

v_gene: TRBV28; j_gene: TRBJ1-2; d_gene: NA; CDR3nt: TGTGCCAGCAGTCCTTATTCAGAAATCTTTAACTATGGCTACACCTTC; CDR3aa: CASSPYSEIFNYGYTF
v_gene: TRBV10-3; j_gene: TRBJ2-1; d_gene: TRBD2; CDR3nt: TGTGCCATCAGTGACCCGGGGGGGAGCTCCTACAATGAGCAGTTCTTC; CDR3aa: CAISDPGGSSYNEQFF
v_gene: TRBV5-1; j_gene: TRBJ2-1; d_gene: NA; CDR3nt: TGCGCCAGCAGCTTGGGAGCCTACAATGAGCAGTTCTTC; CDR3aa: CASSLGAYNEQFF
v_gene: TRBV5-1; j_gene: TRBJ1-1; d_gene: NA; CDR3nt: TGCGCCAGCAGCTTGGAGACACAGCTTGTCGAAGCTTTCTTT; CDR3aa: CASSLETQLVEAFF
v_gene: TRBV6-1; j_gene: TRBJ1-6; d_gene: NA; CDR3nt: TGTGCCAGCAGGGAACCGGGACAAAAAACCTCACCCCTCCACTTT; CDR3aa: CASREPGQKTSPLHF
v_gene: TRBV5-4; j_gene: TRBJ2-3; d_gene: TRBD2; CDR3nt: TGTGCCAGCAGGAGTAGCGGGGGGGCAATTGCAGATACGCAGTATTTT; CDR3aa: CASRSSGGAIADTQYF
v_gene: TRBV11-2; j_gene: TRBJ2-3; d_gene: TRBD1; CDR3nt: TGTGCCAGCAGCGAAGACAGGGGCATTGGTACGCAGTATTTT; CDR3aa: CASSEDRGIGTQYF
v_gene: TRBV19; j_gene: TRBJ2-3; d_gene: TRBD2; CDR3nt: TGTGCCAGTAGTATAGAATCCGGGAGGTGGGACTTCTACCGCACAGATACGCAGTATTTT; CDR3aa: CASSIESGRWDFYRTDTQYF
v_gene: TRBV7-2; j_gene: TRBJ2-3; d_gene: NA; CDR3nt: TGTGCCAGCAGCTTAGCGGGCGTCCGCACAGATACGCAGTATTTT; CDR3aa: CASSLAGVRTDTQYF
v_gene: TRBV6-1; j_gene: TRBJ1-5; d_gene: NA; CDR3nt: TGTGCCAGCAGTGAAAGAGTTGGGGGCTCTAGCAATCAGCCCCAGCATTTT; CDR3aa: CASSERVGGSSNQPQHF
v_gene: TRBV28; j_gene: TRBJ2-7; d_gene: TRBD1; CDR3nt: TGTGCCAGCAGCTCCGGGACAGTGCCCTACGAGCAGTACTTC; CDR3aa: CASSSGTVPYEQYF
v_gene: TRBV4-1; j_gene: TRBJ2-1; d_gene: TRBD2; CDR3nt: TGCGCCAGCAGCCAAGGGGAGGGGTCCTACAATGAGCAGTTCTTC; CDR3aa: CASSQGEGSYNEQFF
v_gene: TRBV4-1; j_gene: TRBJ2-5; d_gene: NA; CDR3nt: TGCGCCAGCAGCCCGGCCTCGAGGCAAGAGACCCAGTACTTC; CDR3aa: CASSPASRQETQYF
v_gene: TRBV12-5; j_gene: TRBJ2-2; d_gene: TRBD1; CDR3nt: TGTGCTAGTGGTGACAGGGGGACCGGGGAGCTGTTTTTT; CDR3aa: CASGDRGTGELFF
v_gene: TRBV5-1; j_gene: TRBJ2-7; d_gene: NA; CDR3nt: TGCGCCAGCAGCTTGTACAGCTACGAAGGGCAGTACTTC; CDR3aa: CASSLYSYEGQYF
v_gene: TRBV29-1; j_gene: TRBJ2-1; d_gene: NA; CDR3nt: TGCAGCTTATCAGGGGTCCCTAGTAGGAATGAGCAGTTCTTC; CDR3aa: CSLSGVPSRNEQFF
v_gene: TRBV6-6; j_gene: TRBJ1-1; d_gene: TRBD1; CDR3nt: TGTGCCAGCAGTCGCTCGACAGGGGCGATGAACACTGAAGCTTTCTTT; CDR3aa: CASSRSTGAMNTEAFF
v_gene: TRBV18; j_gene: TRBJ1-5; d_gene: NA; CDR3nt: TGTGCCAGCTCACCTCCGAGGGCCAGCAATCAGCCCCAGCATTTT; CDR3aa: CASSPPRASNQPQHF
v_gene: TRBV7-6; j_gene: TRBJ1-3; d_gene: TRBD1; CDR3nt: TGTGCCAGCAGCCCAGACCCCGACAGGGCTGGAAACACCATATATTTT; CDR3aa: CASSPDPDRAGNTIYF
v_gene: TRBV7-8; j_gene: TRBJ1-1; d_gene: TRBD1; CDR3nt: TGTGCCAGCAGCCCCGACAGGGCGGCTTTCTTT; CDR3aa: CASSPDRAAFF
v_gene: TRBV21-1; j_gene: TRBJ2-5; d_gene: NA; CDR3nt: TGTGCCAGCAGCAACTATCACAGAGGGGGCCAGTACTTC; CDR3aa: CASSNYHRGGQYF
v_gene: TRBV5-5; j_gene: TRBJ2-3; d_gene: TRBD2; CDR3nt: TGTGCCAGCAGCTTGCAGACTAGCGTGGCAGATACGCAGTATTTT; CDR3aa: CASSLQTSVADTQYF
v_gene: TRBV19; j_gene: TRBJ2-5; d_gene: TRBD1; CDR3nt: TGTGCCAGTAGTAACCTACAGGGACAGGGGGAGACCCAGTACTTC; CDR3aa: CASSNLQGQGETQYF
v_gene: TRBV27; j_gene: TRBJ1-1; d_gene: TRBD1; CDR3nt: TGTGCCAGCAGTTTACGCGGAACAGGGGGCGACATGAACACTGAAGCTTTCTTT; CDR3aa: CASSLRGTGGDMNTEAFF
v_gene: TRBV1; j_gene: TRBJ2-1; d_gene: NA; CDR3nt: TGCACCAGCAGCCTTACTAGCGGGGACTACAATGAGCAGTTCTTC; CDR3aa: CTSSLTSGDYNEQFF
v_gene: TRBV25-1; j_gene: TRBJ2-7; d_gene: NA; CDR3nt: TGTGCCAGCAGTGAAGTATTAGGAGGACAGACACCCTACGAGCAGTACTTC; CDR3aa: CASSEVLGGQTPYEQYF
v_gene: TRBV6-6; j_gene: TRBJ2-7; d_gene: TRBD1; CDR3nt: TGTGCCAGCAGTTTAGGGGACAGGGTGTCCGAGCAGTACTTC; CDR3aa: CASSLGDRVSEQYF
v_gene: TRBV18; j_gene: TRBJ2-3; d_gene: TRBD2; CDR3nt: TGTGCCAGCTCACCGACTAGCGGGAGACCCACAGATACGCAGTATTTT; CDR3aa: CASSPTSGRPTDTQYF
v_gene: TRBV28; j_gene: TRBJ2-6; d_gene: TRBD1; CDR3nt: TGTGCCAGCAGTTTCCCTTGGGACAGGGAATCGGCAGGGGCCAACGTCCTGACTTTC; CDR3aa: CASSFPWDRESAGANVLTF
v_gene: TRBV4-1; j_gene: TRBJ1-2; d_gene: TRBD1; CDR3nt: TGCGCCAGCAGTCATGGTCAGGGGACAGGACAATTTGGCTACACCTTC; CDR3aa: CASSHGQGTGQFGYTF
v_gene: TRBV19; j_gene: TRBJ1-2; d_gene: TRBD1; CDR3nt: TGTGCCAGTAGTAGGGAGACAGGGGCCGGCTACACCTTC; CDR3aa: CASSRETGAGYTF
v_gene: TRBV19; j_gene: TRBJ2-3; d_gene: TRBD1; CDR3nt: TGTGCCAGTAGTATCTCCGGGACAGGGTTCGGGTATACGCAGTATTTT; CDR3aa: CASSISGTGFGYTQYF
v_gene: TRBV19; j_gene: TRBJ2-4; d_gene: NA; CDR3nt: TGTGCCAGTAGAAACCGGGGGGCCAAAAACATTCAGTACTTC; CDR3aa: CASRNRGAKNIQYF
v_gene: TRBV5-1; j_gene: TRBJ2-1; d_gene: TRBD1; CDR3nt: TGCGCCAGCAGCTTTTTACAGGGGGCGGGTTACAATGAGCAGTTCTTC; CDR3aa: CASSFLQGAGYNEQFF
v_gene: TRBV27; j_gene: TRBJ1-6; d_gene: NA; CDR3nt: TGTGCCAGCAGTTTATCTGGAGATTCACCCCTCCACTTT; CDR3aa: CASSLSGDSPLHF